Described below is a single T cell receptor (beta chain) sequence and its context. The target antigen is unknown. This entry is derived from a study of T cell responses to AZD1222 COVID-19 vaccine. Study results and limitations: Just a handful of people given AZD1222 tested seropositive at baseline.

This table comes from immunoSEQ multiplex PCR, and its TCRdb copy is limited to in-frame clones, with some not included. This table has over 130,000 clones, over 75% appearing once. Trimming stripped 5 bases from V and 3 bases from J, with 10 bases between. Germline V gene lookup returns CDR1 KGHDR and CDR2 SFDVKD. The CDR3 loop spans 14 amino acids. This clonotype was obtained from an adult who received the AZD1222 COVID-19 vaccine. Source: peripheral blood, taken 28 days after the second AZD1222 dose. The chain employs TRBV24-1 and TRBJ1-5; D remains ambiguous. The CDR3 bases are TGTGCCACCAGTGCAGGCCCCCCCAATCAGCCCCAGCATTTT. Amino acids: CATSAGPPNQPQHF.